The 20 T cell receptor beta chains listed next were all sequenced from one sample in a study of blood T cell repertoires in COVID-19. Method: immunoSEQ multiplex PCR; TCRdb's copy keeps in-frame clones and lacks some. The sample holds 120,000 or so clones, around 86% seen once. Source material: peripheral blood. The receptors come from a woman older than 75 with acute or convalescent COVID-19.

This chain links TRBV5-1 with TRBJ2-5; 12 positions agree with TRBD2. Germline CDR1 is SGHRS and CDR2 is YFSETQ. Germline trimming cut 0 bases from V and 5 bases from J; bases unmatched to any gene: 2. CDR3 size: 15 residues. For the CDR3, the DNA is TGCGCCAGCAGCTTGGGACTAGCGGGGGTCGAGACCCAGTACTTC. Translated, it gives CASSLGLAGVETQYF.

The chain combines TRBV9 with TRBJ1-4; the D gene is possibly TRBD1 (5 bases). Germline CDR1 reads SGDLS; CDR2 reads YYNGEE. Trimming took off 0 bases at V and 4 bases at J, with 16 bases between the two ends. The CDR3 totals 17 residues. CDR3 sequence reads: CASSVGVGQGDNEKLFF. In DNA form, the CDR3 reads TGTGCCAGCAGCGTAGGAGTAGGGCAGGGTGATAATGAAAAACTGTTTTTT.

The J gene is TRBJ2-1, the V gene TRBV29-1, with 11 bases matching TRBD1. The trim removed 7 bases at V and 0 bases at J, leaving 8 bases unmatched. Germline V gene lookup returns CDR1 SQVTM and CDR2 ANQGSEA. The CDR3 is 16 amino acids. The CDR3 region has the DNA TGCAGCGGGGGGACAGGGGGATCCAGCTCCTACAATGAGCAGTTCTTC. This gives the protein CSGGTGGSSSYNEQFF.

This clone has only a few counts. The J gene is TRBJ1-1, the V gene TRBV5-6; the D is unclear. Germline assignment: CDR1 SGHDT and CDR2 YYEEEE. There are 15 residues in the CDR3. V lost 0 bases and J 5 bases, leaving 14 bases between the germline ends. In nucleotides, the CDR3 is TGTGCCAGCAGCTTGGGTGTCAGAGGTGCGACTGAAGCTTTCTTT. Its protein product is CASSLGVRGATEAFF.

As DNA, the CDR3 is TGTGCCAGCAGCCGAGGGACTGACACTGAAGCTTTCTTT. Amino acid sequence: CASSRGTDTEAFF. This sequence joins TRBV9 and TRBJ1-1; possible D gene TRBD1, 5 bases. Trimming stripped 4 bases from V and 3 bases from J, with 10 bases between. The germline CDR1 and CDR2 sequences are SGDLS and YYNGEE. The length of the CDR3 is 13 residues.

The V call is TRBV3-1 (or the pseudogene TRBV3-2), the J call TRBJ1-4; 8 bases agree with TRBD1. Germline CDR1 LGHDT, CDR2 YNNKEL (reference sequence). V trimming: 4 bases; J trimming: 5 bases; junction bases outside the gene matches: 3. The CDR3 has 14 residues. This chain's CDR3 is CASSLRTGNEKLFF. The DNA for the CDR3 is TGTGCCAGCAGCCTCCGGACAGGGAATGAAAAACTGTTTTTT.

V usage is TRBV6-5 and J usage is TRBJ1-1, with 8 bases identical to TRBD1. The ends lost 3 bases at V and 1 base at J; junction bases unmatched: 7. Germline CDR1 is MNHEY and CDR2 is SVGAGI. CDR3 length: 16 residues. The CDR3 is CASSYRQGHGNTEAFF. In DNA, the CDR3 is TGTGCCAGCAGTTATCGACAGGGGCACGGGAACACTGAAGCTTTCTTT.

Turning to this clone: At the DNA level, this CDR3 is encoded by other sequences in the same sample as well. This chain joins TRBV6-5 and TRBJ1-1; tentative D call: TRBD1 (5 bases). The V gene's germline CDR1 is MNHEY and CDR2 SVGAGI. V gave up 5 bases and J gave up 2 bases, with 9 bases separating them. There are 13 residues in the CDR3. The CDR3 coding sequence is TGTGCCAGCAGTACCGGGGGTAACACTGAAGCTTTCTTT. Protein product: CASSTGGNTEAFF.

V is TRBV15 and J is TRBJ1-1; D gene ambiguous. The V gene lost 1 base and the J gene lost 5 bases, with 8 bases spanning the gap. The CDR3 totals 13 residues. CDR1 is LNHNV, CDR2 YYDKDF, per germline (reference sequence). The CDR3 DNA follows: TGTGCCACCAGCAGAGGCGAGCAAACTGAAGCTTTCTTT. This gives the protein CATSRGEQTEAFF. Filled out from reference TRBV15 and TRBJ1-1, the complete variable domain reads DAMVIQNPRYQVTQFGKPVTLSCSQTLNHNVMYWYQQKSSQAPKLLFHYYDKDFNNEADTPDNFQSRRPNTSFCFLDIRSPGLGDTAMYLCATSRGEQTEAFFGQGTRLTVV.

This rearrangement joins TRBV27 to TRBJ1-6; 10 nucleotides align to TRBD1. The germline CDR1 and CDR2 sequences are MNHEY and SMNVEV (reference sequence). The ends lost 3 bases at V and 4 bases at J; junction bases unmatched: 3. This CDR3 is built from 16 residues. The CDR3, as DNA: TGTGCCAGCAGTTTCGGACAGGGGGTTTATAATTCACCCCTCCACTTT. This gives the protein CASSFGQGVYNSPLHF.

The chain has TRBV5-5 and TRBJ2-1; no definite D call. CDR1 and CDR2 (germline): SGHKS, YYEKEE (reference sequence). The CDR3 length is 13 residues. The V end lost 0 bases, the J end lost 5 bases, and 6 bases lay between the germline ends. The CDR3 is CASSLGPHNEQFF. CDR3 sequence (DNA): TGTGCCAGCAGCTTGGGTCCTCACAATGAGCAGTTCTTC. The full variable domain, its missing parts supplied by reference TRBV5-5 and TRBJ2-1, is DAGVTQSPTHLIKTRGQQVTLRCSPISGHKSVSWYQQVLGQGPQFIFQYYEKEERGRGNFPDRFSARQFPNYSSELNVNALLLGDSALYLCASSLGPHNEQFFGPGTRLTVL.

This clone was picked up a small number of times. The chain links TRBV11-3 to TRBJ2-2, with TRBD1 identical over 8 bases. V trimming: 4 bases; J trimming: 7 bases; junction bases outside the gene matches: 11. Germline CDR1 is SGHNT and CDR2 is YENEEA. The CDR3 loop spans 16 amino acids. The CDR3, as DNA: TGTGCCAGCAGCTCGGGACAGGCCCCGGTCCTCGGGGAGCTGTTTTTT. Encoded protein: CASSSGQAPVLGELFF.

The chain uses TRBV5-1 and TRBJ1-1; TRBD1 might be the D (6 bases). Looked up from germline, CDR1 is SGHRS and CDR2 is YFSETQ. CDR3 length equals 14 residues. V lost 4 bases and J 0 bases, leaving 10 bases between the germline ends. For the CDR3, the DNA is TGCGCCAGCAGCATGACAGGCATGAACACTGAAGCTTTCTTT. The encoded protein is CASSMTGMNTEAFF.

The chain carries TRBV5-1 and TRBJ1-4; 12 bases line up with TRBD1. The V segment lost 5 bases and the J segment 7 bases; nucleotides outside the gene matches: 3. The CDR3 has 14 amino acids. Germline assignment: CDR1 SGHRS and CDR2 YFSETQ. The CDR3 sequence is CASRGTGGREKLFF. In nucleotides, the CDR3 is TGCGCCAGCAGGGGGACAGGGGGCCGTGAAAAACTGTTTTTT.

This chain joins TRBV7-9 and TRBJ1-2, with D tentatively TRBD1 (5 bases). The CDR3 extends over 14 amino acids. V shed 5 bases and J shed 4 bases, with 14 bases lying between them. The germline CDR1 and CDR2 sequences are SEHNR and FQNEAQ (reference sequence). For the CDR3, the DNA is TGTGCCAGCAGCCTTCAGGGAAAGGGCTATGGCTACACCTTC. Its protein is CASSLQGKGYGYTF. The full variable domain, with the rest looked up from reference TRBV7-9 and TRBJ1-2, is DTGVSQNPRHKITKRGQNVTFRCDPISEHNRLYWYRQTLGQGPEFLTYFQNEAQLEKSRLLSDRFSAERPKGSFSTLEIQRTEQGDSAMYLCASSLQGKGYGYTFGSGTRLTVV.

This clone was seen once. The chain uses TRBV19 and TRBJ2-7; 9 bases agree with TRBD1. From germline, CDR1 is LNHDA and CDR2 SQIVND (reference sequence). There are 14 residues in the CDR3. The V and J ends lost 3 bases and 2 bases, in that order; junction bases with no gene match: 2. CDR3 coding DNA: TGTGCCAGTAGTATCGGGACAGGGCCCTACGAGCAGTACTTC. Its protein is CASSIGTGPYEQYF.

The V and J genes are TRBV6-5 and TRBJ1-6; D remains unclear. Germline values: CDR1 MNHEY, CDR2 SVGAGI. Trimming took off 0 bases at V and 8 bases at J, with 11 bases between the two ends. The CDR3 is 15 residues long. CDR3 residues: CASSYSTQSHSPLHF. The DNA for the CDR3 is TGTGCCAGCAGTTACTCTACCCAAAGCCATTCACCCCTCCACTTT.

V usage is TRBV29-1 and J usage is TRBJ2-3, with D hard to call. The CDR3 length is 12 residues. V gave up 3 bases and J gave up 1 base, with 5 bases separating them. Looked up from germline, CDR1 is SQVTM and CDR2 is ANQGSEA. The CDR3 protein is CSVDSGTDTQYF. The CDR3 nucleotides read TGCAGCGTTGACTCAGGCACAGATACGCAGTATTTT.

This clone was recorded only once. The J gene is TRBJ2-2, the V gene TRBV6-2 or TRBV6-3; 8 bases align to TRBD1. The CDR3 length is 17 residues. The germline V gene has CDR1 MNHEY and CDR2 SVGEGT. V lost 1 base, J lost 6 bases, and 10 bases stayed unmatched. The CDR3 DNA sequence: TGTGCCAGCAGTTACTACTCCACGGGCAGGGGGCCCGGGGAGCTGTTTTTT. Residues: CASSYYSTGRGPGELFF.

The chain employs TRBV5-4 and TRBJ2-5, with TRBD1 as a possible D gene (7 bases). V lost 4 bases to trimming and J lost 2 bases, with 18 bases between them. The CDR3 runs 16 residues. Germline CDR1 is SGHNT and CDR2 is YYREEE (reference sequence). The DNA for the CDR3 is TGTGCCAGCAGCCAGGGGGGTTTAGGAGGGCAAGAGACCCAGTACTTC. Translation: CASSQGGLGGQETQYF.